This entry is about one TCR beta chain. Antigen: not known. These data are taken from a study of T cell clonotyping in hematopoietic cell transplantation. Profiled with immunoSEQ multiplex PCR; TCRdb holds only in-frame clones, not every one. This sample has over 8,000 clones; roughly 62% occur once, and the top ten carry 22%. General study points: Few recipient clonotypes overlapped donors; over 95% were de novo at given depth. Recipient TCR diversity dropped after transplant; expanded clonotypes rose from day 30 to 180. No sorting was done, leaving CD4 and CD8 contributions mixed.

Recipient blood drawn about 28 days pretransplant and days 30, 100, 180 after. Sequencing was performed on peripheral blood mononuclear cells, taken 100 days after allogeneic stem cell transplant. The clonotype was recovered from a male patient between 60 and 69 years old who had an allogeneic stem cell transplant from an unrelated donor, so the T cells may come from the graft donor. Some clones in this sample may be carry-over from other donors' samples.

The CDR3 region has the DNA TGTGCCAGCAGGGGAGGAGGGGGGAGGGGGAACACCATATATTTT. Protein sequence: CASRGGGGRGNTIYF. The chain links TRBV6-5 to TRBJ1-3; TRBD1 might be the D (6 bases). V was clipped by 6 bases and J by 7 bases, with 19 bases between them. Germline values: CDR1 MNHEY, CDR2 SVGAGI. CDR3 length equals 15 residues.